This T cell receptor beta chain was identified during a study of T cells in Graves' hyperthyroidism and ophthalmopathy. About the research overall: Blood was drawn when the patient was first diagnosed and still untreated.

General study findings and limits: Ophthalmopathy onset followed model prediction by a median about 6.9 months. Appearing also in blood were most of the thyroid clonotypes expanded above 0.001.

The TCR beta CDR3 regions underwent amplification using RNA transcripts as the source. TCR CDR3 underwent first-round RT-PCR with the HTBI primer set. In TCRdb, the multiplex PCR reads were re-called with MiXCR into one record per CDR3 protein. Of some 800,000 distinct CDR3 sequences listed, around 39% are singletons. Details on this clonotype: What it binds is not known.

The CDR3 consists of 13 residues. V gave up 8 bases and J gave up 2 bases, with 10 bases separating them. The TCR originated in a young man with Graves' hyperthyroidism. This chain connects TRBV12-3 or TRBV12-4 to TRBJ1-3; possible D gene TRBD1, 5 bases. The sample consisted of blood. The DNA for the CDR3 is TGTGCCAGCCGTGGGGGGGCTGGAAACACCATATATTTT. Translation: CASRGGAGNTIYF.